This T cell receptor (beta chain) was recovered during a study of blood T cell repertoires in COVID-19. With 3 bases removed from V and 7 bases from J, the gap between germline ends came to 17 bases. The length of the CDR3 is 15 residues. In germline, CDR1 is SGDLS, CDR2 YYNGEE. TCRdb keeps only in-frame clones here, not all; method: immunoSEQ multiplex PCR. The sample carries 55,000 to 70,000 clones, approximately 82% recorded once. The rearrangement links TRBV9 to TRBJ1-5; the D gene is possibly TRBD1 (6 bases). The clonotype originates from a woman at least 80 years old with acute or convalescent COVID-19. Sequencing was carried out using peripheral blood. CDR3 amino acids: CASSEGGGRGQPQHF. DNA for the CDR3: TGTGCCAGCAGCGAGGGGGGAGGGCGAGGACAGCCCCAGCATTTT. Drawing the rest from reference TRBV9 and TRBJ1-5, the complete variable domain is DSGVTQTPKHLITATGQRVTLRCSPRSGDLSVYWYQQSLDQGLQFLIQYYNGEERAKGNILERFSAQQFPDLHSELNLSSLELGDSALYFCASSEGGGRGQPQHFGDGTRLSIL.